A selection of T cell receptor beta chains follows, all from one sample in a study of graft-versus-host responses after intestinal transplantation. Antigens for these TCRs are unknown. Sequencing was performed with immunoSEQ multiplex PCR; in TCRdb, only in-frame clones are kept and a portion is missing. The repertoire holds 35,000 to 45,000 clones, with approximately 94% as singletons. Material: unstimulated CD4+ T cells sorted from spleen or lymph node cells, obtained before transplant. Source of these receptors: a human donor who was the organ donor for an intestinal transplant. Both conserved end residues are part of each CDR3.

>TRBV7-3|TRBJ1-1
CASSLKGDTEAFF
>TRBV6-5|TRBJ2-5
CASPAGDSFGETQYF
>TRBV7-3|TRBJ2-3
CASSLGGGPDTQYF
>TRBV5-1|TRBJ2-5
CASSLAPSGGAQTQYF
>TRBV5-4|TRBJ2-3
CASSLALEADTQYF
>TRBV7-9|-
CASSLAGLAGGIRYEQYF
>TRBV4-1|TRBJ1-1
CASSQGDRGNTEAFF
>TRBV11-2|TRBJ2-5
CASSEVAGAQETQYF
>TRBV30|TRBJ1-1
CACVKGPNTEAFF
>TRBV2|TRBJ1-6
CASSDGRGISPLHF
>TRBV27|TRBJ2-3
CASSLSIKVDTQYF
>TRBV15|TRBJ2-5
CATSRAGWGETQYF
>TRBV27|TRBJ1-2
CASSSVGYGYTF
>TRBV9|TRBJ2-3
CASSVEAQGHTQYF
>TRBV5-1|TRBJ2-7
CASTPFGRGAIRSSYEQYF
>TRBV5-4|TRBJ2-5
CASSVVGGRETQYF
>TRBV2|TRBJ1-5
CASRAGQLLSNQPQHF